These T cell receptor beta chains were read from a single sample in a study of T cell responses to AZD1222 COVID-19 vaccine. Repertoires were generated with immunoSEQ multiplex PCR, while TCRdb's copy carries only in-frame clones and drops some. The sample has around 94,000 clones, around 86% seen once; the top ten hold 4% to 6%. The specimen comprised peripheral blood, sampled on day 0 of AZD1222 vaccination. Receptor source: an adult in good health. Each CDR3 is given without its conserved first and last residue. The order of the fields is V gene, clone size, J gene, CDR3 protein. Size tells how often a clone was seen (once, few, many) or the class of an expanded clone, and some rows leave it out.

V: TRBV4-2
size: -
J: TRBJ1-2
CDR3: ASSQGGAGYGYT

V: TRBV19
size: -
J: TRBJ1-5
CDR3: ASSPRGLEPQH

V: TRBV5-6
size: -
J: TRBJ1-4
CDR3: ASSLFGTGGEKLF

V: TRBV5-6
size: once
J: TRBJ2-2
CDR3: ASSSGTLNTGELF

V: TRBV3-1/TRBV3-2
size: -
J: TRBJ2-5
CDR3: ASSQNEGGQETQY

V: TRBV7-2
size: -
J: TRBJ2-7
CDR3: ASSLPGGEQY

V: TRBV9
size: -
J: TRBJ1-6
CDR3: ASSAETGRSLH

V: TRBV6-5
size: -
J: TRBJ2-3
CDR3: ASSYSGRGADTQY

V: TRBV5-6
size: -
J: TRBJ2-7
CDR3: ASSLWPGAYEQY

V: TRBV9
size: -
J: TRBJ1-6
CDR3: ASSATGDNSPLH

V: TRBV6-2/TRBV6-3
size: -
J: TRBJ2-2
CDR3: ASSYLRGAGELF

V: TRBV29-1
size: -
J: TRBJ2-2
CDR3: SVGGRGTGELF

V: TRBV19
size: -
J: TRBJ1-2
CDR3: ASTVQGIRNYGYT

V: TRBV3-1/TRBV3-2
size: -
J: TRBJ1-5
CDR3: ASSFGTPNQPQH

V: TRBV30
size: once
J: TRBJ2-7
CDR3: AWSVGGQSYEQY

V: TRBV6-2/TRBV6-3
size: -
J: TRBJ1-2
CDR3: ASSTSTGYYGYT

V: TRBV15
size: -
J: TRBJ1-2
CDR3: ATSTRVFDYGYT

V: TRBV5-1
size: -
J: TRBJ2-3
CDR3: ASSAGTSGTDTQY

V: TRBV6-5
size: -
J: TRBJ2-7
CDR3: ASSSWTPNEQY